Below, one T cell receptor beta chain is given with its context. This record belongs to a study of T cell responses to AZD1222 COVID-19 vaccine. Profiling relied on immunoSEQ multiplex PCR, and the TCRdb table lists in-frame clones only, not all of them. The repertoire holds under 200,000 clones, around 87% seen once, with 2.5% to 3% in the top ten. Germline-derived CDR1 and CDR2 are SGHTA and FQGNSA. This CDR3 comprises 16 residues. V was shortened by 4 bases and J by 5 bases, with 20 bases between the two germline ends. The J gene is TRBJ2-5, the V gene TRBV7-2; perhaps D is TRBD1 or TRBD2 (5 bases each). The sample consisted of peripheral blood, taken on day 0 of MenACWY control vaccination. The TCR was taken from an adult in good health. The CDR3 is CASSSSGRITLETQYF. The CDR3 coding sequence is TGTGCCAGCAGCTCCTCGGGACGAATAACACTGGAGACCCAGTACTTC.